These T cell receptor beta chains were read from a single sample in a study of T cell responses to AZD1222 COVID-19 vaccine. The table came from immunoSEQ multiplex PCR; TCRdb's copy has only in-frame clones and leaves some out. The repertoire holds some 120,000 clones, with around 87% as singletons. The sample was peripheral blood, taken on day 0 of AZD1222 vaccination. These receptors all come from an adult in good health. Both conserved end residues are trimmed from each CDR3. A D gene is named only where the DNA matches it firmly. Expanded clones are given a class, and other clones once, few, many or no size at all.

J gene	V gene	D gene	clone size	CDR3 protein
TRBJ1-5	TRBV6-2/TRBV6-3	TRBD1	NA	ASSQTGGHLSQH
TRBJ2-7	TRBV7-9	TRBD1	NA	ASSTEGQGAWLY
TRBJ1-1	TRBV29-1	NA	once	SVEGGAGSLNTEAF
TRBJ1-1	TRBV29-1	TRBD1	once	SSFGQGEAF
TRBJ1-2	TRBV4-1	NA	NA	ASSHGGPRYGYT
TRBJ1-1	TRBV13	NA	once	ASSTRGGTEAF
TRBJ2-6	TRBV5-4	NA	NA	ASRNGANVLT
TRBJ2-1	TRBV4-2	NA	NA	ASSGGPSNEQF
TRBJ1-5	TRBV5-8	NA	NA	ASSLFVATNNQPQH
TRBJ1-2	TRBV6-5	NA	NA	ASSYGGGVGGYT
TRBJ1-4	TRBV2	NA	NA	ASSRDLGEKLF
TRBJ2-7	TRBV2	TRBD1	NA	ASRQGASYEQY
TRBJ1-5	TRBV6-2/TRBV6-3	NA	NA	ASSYSPRGVEQPQH
TRBJ2-4	TRBV25-1	NA	NA	ASSEGTLNIQY
TRBJ2-1	TRBV6-2/TRBV6-3	TRBD2	NA	ASSFPQGTNYNEQF
TRBJ2-6	TRBV5-4	TRBD2	NA	ASSPGGEQEDSGANVLT
TRBJ1-5	TRBV29-1	TRBD1	NA	SVGDSINQPQH
TRBJ1-5	TRBV5-6	NA	NA	ASSFRTTENQPQH
TRBJ2-7	TRBV27	TRBD1	NA	ASGTGEYSYEQY
TRBJ1-2	TRBV5-1	NA	NA	ASSDAREPYGYT
TRBJ2-5	TRBV6-6	TRBD2	NA	ASSRSGGYQETQY
TRBJ2-7	TRBV19	NA	once	ASSIRRTETTYEQY
TRBJ1-2	TRBV29-1	TRBD1	NA	SVGQGTYGYT
TRBJ1-1	TRBV19	TRBD1	once	ASSKDRDDTEAF
TRBJ1-6	TRBV4-1	NA	NA	ASSQVIAGAGSENSPLH
TRBJ2-1	TRBV6-2/TRBV6-3	TRBD1	few	ASSRGQGDYNEQF
TRBJ2-1	TRBV6-7	TRBD1	NA	ASSYSTHGQGGFNEQF
TRBJ2-5	TRBV18	NA	NA	ASSPRDVRTQY